These 25 T cell receptor beta chains came from one sample sequenced in a study of beta chain features in type 1 diabetes. Of the isolated RNA, all was reverse transcribed, and so the sequenced material was expressed TCRB transcripts. The table came from immunoSEQ multiplex PCR; TCRdb's copy has only in-frame clones and leaves some out. The table includes some 350,000 clones, 9.5% to 10% detected once. The antigens these receptors bind are not known. Study observations and caveats: In every one of the four CD4+ subsets, TCRB CDR3s were moderately but significantly shorter in Type 1 diabetes patients.

Input material: central memory CD4+ T cells from blood. These receptor sequences come from a man aged 25-45 years with type 1 diabetes.

This clone was recorded at least ten times. This chain uses TRBV6-6 with TRBJ1-4; 8 bases are shared with TRBD1. The V and J ends lost 6 bases and 0 bases, in that order; junction bases with no gene match: 6. The V gene's germline CDR1 is MNHNY and CDR2 SVGAGI (reference sequence). This CDR3 has 16 residues. The chain's CDR3 is CASSRDRNPTNEKLFF. The CDR3 nucleotides read TGTGCCAGCAGCAGGGACAGGAACCCAACTAATGAAAAACTGTTTTTT.

The table lists this clone with a few counts. The chain combines TRBV4-1 with TRBJ2-7, with a possible D match to TRBD2 (5 bases). V lost 5 bases to trimming and J lost 7 bases, with 18 bases between them. The length of the CDR3 is 14 residues. CDR1 is MGHRA, CDR2 YSYEKL, per germline. In DNA form, the CDR3 reads TGCGCCAGCAGCGGGAGCACGACGGTGGGGGAGCAGTACTTC. Protein sequence: CASSGSTTVGEQYF.

The chain carries TRBV4-1 and TRBJ2-2; D not certain. The V end was cut by 1 base, the J end by 7 bases, with 7 bases between. This CDR3 has 13 residues. CDR1 MGHRA and CDR2 YSYEKL come from the germline V gene. The CDR3 nucleotides read TGCGCCAGCAGCCAAGGAACTTACGGGGAGCTGTTTTTT. It translates to CASSQGTYGELFF.

Only a few counts were recorded for this clone. The chain employs TRBV28 and TRBJ1-2; D is uncertain. The V and J ends lost 5 bases and 4 bases respectively, with 14 bases between them. Germline lookup yields CDR1 MDHEN and CDR2 SYDVKM. The CDR3 loop spans 14 amino acids. The CDR3 region is CASSPYGVSYGYTF. DNA of the CDR3: TGTGCCAGCAGTCCCTACGGGGTTTCCTATGGCTACACCTTC.

This clone turned up a few times. The chain has TRBV15 and TRBJ1-1, with 8 bases matching TRBD1. The CDR3 runs 16 residues. V lost 3 bases and J lost 6; bases outside the gene matches: 12. Germline V gene sequence: CDR1 LNHNV, CDR2 YYDKDF (reference sequence). The CDR3 loop reads CATSSLGTGRWAEAFF. In DNA form, the CDR3 reads TGTGCCACCAGCAGCCTCGGGACAGGACGTTGGGCTGAAGCTTTCTTT.

This clone was detected a few times. J is TRBJ1-1 and V is TRBV11-3; possible D gene TRBD1, 5 bases. Per germline, CDR1 SGHNT and CDR2 YENEEA. This CDR3 comprises 12 residues. The V end was cut by 3 bases, the J end by 6 bases, with 8 bases between. The CDR3 region has the DNA TGTGCCAGCAGCTTTGGGGCAGCTGAAGCTTTCTTT. The encoded protein is CASSFGAAEAFF.

The CDR3 nucleotides read TGTGCCAGCACCGGGACAGGATCCGAAAAACTGTTTTTT. It translates to CASTGTGSEKLFF. This rearrangement joins TRBV13 to TRBJ1-4, with TRBD1 matching 8 bases. V shed 7 bases, J shed 8 bases, and the junction held 6 bases outside the gene matches. CDR3 length: 13 amino acids. CDR1 and CDR2 (germline): PRHDT, FYEKMQ (reference sequence).

The V and J genes are TRBV4-1 and TRBJ2-6; D is perhaps TRBD2 (5 bases). CDR1 is MGHRA, CDR2 YSYEKL, per germline. The CDR3 spans 18 residues. Trimming removed 3 bases from V and 0 bases from J, with 15 bases in between. CDR3 nucleotide sequence: TGCGCCAGCAGCCAGCGAGGGCCCCTGTCCTCTGGGGCCAACGTCCTGACTTTC. It is translated as CASSQRGPLSSGANVLTF.

This clone was seen repeatedly, ten times or more. The rearrangement uses TRBV29-1 and TRBJ1-1, with TRBD1 matching 9 bases. V was clipped by 5 bases and J by 4 bases; unmatched bases: 11. This CDR3 region has 15 residues. In germline, CDR1 is SQVTM, CDR2 ANQGSEA. The CDR3 spells CSVLRDREIGTEAFF. CDR3 nucleotides: TGCAGCGTTCTCCGGGACAGGGAAATTGGCACTGAAGCTTTCTTT.

The V gene is TRBV4-2, the J gene TRBJ2-3; D gene unclear. The CDR3 has 12 amino acids. From germline, CDR1 is LGHNA and CDR2 YNFKEQ. Trimming removed 4 bases at V and 6 bases at J, with 8 bases between. CDR3 nucleotides: TGTGCCAGCAGCCCCGAAGGGGATACGCAGTATTTT. Its translation is CASSPEGDTQYF.

The CDR3 loop is CASSLDQSYNEQFF. CDR3 coding DNA: TGTGCCAGCAGCTTAGACCAGAGTTACAATGAGCAGTTCTTC. The J gene is TRBJ2-1, the V gene TRBV7-9; the D is unclear. This CDR3 contains 14 residues. Deletions cut 1 base from V and 4 bases from J, with 8 bases between. Per germline, CDR1 SEHNR and CDR2 FQNEAQ (reference sequence).

In its sample, this clone was seen a few times. V and J are TRBV20-1 and TRBJ2-4; TRBD1 agrees at 8 bases. Per the germline V gene, CDR1 is DFQATT and CDR2 is SNEGSKA (reference sequence). CDR3 length: 11 residues. Trimming at V came to 4 bases and at J to 15 bases, leaving 8 bases not matched to a gene. CDR3 sequence (DNA): TGCAGTGCTAACTCACGGACAGGGCCGTACTTC. Translated, it gives CSANSRTGPYF.

This clone was recorded a few times. The chain is built from TRBV7-2 and TRBJ2-1; 7 positions match TRBD2. Germline V gene lookup returns CDR1 SGHTA and CDR2 FQGNSA. This CDR3 has 16 amino acids. Unmatched junction bases numbered 13, after V lost 2 bases and J lost 9 bases. CDR3 residues: CASSLWMGGPNPEQFF. The DNA for the CDR3 is TGTGCCAGCAGCTTATGGATGGGAGGGCCTAATCCTGAGCAGTTCTTC.

The chain joins TRBV27 to TRBJ2-5; the match to TRBD2 covers 10 bases. Judging by the DNA end, TRBJ2-7 fits better; the J call may be wrong. The CDR3 is 16 amino acids. CDR1 and CDR2 from the germline V gene are MNHEY and SMNVEV (reference sequence). The CDR3 here is CASSLDKREGPSEQYF. CDR3 nucleotide sequence: TGTGCCAGCAGTTTAGATAAGCGGGAGGGCCCCAGCGAGCAGTACTTC.

This clone came up many times. The chain carries TRBV7-9 and TRBJ1-1; 8 positions match TRBD1. There are 13 residues in the CDR3. In germline, CDR1 is SEHNR, CDR2 FQNEAQ (reference sequence). Germline trimming cut 5 bases from V and 6 bases from J; bases unmatched to any gene: 5. CDR3 sequence (DNA): TGTGCCAGCAGCCTACAGACAGGGGCTGAAGCTTTCTTT. It specifies CASSLQTGAEAFF. Supplemented by reference TRBV7-9 and TRBJ1-1, the full variable domain reads DTGVSQNPRHKITKRGQNVTFRCDPISEHNRLYWYRQTLGQGPEFLTYFQNEAQLEKSRLLSDRFSAERPKGSFSTLEIQRTEQGDSAMYLCASSLQTGAEAFFGQGTRLTVV.

The V call is TRBV15, the J call TRBJ2-7; 11 nucleotides match TRBD2. Germline V gene data show CDR1 as LNHNV and CDR2 as YYDKDF (reference sequence). V was clipped by 0 bases and J by 4 bases; unmatched bases: 8. CDR3 length equals 17 residues. DNA of the CDR3: TGTGCCACCAGCAGAGATGGGGCCCCTAGCGGGAGGTACGAGCAGTACTTC. Translation: CATSRDGAPSGRYEQYF.

This clone was observed a handful of times. V gene TRBV19 combines with J gene TRBJ2-7; 8 nucleotides match TRBD1. V gave up 9 bases and J gave up 1 base; unmatched junction bases: 8. The germline CDR1 and CDR2 sequences are LNHDA and SQIVND (reference sequence). CDR3 length: 14 amino acids. The CDR3 DNA reads TGTGCCAGCCGTCAGGGGACAGGTTCCTACGAGCAGTACTTC. Its protein product is CASRQGTGSYEQYF.

This clone was picked up a small number of times. V gene TRBV6-5 combines with J gene TRBJ2-3; possible D gene TRBD2, 5 bases. The CDR3 length is 14 residues. The V gene's germline CDR1 is MNHEY and CDR2 SVGAGI. Trimming took 4 bases from V and 2 from J, leaving 10 bases between them. CDR3 nucleotides: TGTGCCAGCAGTTTCGGAGGACTCACAGATACGCAGTATTTT. Protein: CASSFGGLTDTQYF.

The rearrangement links TRBV7-2 to TRBJ2-1; 9 bases match TRBD2. CDR3 length: 15 residues. With 5 bases clipped from V and 3 bases from J, the junction kept 5 bases outside the gene matches. The V gene's germline CDR1 is SGHTA and CDR2 FQGNSA. CDR3 bases: TGTGCCAGCAGCATTAGCGGGAGCGTCTACAATGAGCAGTTCTTC. This codes for CASSISGSVYNEQFF. The complete variable domain, with remaining parts taken from reference TRBV7-2 and TRBJ2-1, reads GAGVSQSPSNKVTEKGKDVELRCDPISGHTALYWYRQSLGQGLEFLIYFQGNSAPDKSGLPSDRFSAERTGGSVSTLTIQRTQQEDSAVYLCASSISGSVYNEQFFGPGTRLTVL.

The rearrangement uses TRBV27 and TRBJ1-1; D gene ambiguous. This CDR3 contains 17 residues. V lost 0 bases and J 0 bases, leaving 14 bases between the germline ends. Germline CDR1 reads MNHEY; CDR2 reads SMNVEV (reference sequence). The CDR3 loop is CASSLSSGGYMNTEAFF. The DNA for the CDR3 is TGTGCCAGCAGTTTATCGTCCGGCGGTTACATGAACACTGAAGCTTTCTTT.

As DNA, the CDR3 is TGTGCCAGTAGTATGGGCACCCGGTTCTACGAGCAGTACTTC. This translates into CASSMGTRFYEQYF. The chain is built from TRBV19 and TRBJ2-7; no clear D gene. The CDR3 has 14 amino acids. Between the trimmed V and J ends, which lost 3 bases and 3 bases, there was a span of 12 bases. Germline loops: CDR1 LNHDA, CDR2 SQIVND (reference sequence).

This sequence joins TRBV19 and TRBJ1-5; D not certain. The CDR3 totals 18 residues. V was clipped by 5 bases and J by 0 bases, with 20 bases between them. Germline V gene sequence: CDR1 LNHDA, CDR2 SQIVND (reference sequence). The CDR3 nucleotides read TGTGCCAGTAGTTTAACCGACACCCGCCTGTATAGCAATCAGCCCCAGCATTTT. Amino acid sequence: CASSLTDTRLYSNQPQHF.

This clone was picked up a small number of times. The rearrangement uses TRBV7-2 and TRBJ2-7, with D possibly being TRBD1 (7 bases). This CDR3 comprises 15 residues. V was clipped by 6 bases and J by 3 bases, with 18 bases between them. Germline loops: CDR1 SGHTA, CDR2 FQGNSA. DNA for the CDR3: TGTGCCAGCAGTCGTCAGGGGGGCGGGATCTACGAGCAGTACTTC. It codes for CASSRQGGGIYEQYF.

The V gene is TRBV6-5, the J gene TRBJ2-5; D perhaps matches TRBD1 (6 bases). Germline V gene sequence: CDR1 MNHEY, CDR2 SVGAGI. Deletions cut 4 bases from V and 2 bases from J, with 8 bases between. The length of the CDR3 is 13 residues. CDR3 sequence: CASSFQGQETQYF. The CDR3 DNA sequence: TGTGCCAGCAGTTTCCAGGGGCAAGAGACCCAGTACTTC.

This clone was picked up a small number of times. The chain recombines TRBV13 with TRBJ2-1; TRBD2 aligns across 13 bases. This CDR3 spans 16 amino acids. Germline CDR1 and CDR2: PRHDT and FYEKMQ (reference sequence). The ends lost 2 bases at V and 8 bases at J; junction bases unmatched: 6. This CDR3 reads CASSLSGTSGIYEQFF. In DNA form, the CDR3 reads TGTGCCAGCAGCTTATCCGGGACTAGCGGGATCTATGAGCAGTTCTTC. The full variable domain, rest sourced from reference TRBV13 and TRBJ2-1, is AAGVIQSPRHLIKEKRETATLKCYPIPRHDTVYWYQQGPGQDPQFLISFYEKMQSDKGSIPDRFSAQQFSDYHSELNMSSLELGDSALYFCASSLSGTSGIYEQFFGPGTRLTVL.